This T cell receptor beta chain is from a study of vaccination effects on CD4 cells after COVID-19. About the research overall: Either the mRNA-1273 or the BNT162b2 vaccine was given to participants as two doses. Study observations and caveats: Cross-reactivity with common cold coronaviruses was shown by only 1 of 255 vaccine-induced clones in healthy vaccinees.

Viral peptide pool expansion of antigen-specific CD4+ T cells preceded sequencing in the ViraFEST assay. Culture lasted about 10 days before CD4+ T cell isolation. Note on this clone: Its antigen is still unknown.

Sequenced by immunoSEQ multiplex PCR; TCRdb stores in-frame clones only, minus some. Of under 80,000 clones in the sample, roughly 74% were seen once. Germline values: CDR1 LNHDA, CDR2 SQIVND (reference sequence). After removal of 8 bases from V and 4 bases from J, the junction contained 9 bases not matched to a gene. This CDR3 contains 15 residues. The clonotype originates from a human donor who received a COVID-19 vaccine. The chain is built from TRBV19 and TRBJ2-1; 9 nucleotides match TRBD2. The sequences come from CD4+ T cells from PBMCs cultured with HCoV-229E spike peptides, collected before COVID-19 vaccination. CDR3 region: CASLLSAGGYNEQFF. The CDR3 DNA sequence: TGTGCCAGTCTCCTATCAGCGGGGGGTTACAATGAGCAGTTCTTC.